Listed below are T cell receptor beta chains from one sample, sequenced in a study of human T cells and chemical hapten exposure. One entry per CDR3 protein results from TCRdb running MiXCR on the RACE reads. In the table there are roughly 110,000 distinct CDR3 sequences, 12% of which are singletons. The specimen comprised whole blood, sampled in connection with sensitization to the hapten diphenylcyclopropenone (DPC). These receptors were taken from a woman between 45 and 65 years old with alopecia areata. Some clones in this sample may be carry-over from other donors' samples. CDR3s include the opening cysteine and the closing phenylalanine or tryptophan. The order of the fields is J gene, clone size, D gene, V gene, CDR3 DNA, CDR3 protein. A D gene is named only where the DNA matches it firmly. The size field is filled for only some rows; it gives once, few, many or a size class.

TRBJ2-5,.,TRBD1,TRBV28,TGTGCCAGCAGTTTTCAGGGGGCGAAGGAAGAGACCCAGTACTTC,CASSFQGAKEETQYF
TRBJ2-7,.,TRBD2,TRBV27,TGTGCCAGCAGCCCGGGGGGGGCCCCCTACGAGCAGTACTTC,CASSPGGAPYEQYF
TRBJ1-2,.,TRBD1,TRBV6-2/TRBV6-3,TGTGCCACCAAAGAAGACAACAGGGGCGGCTATGGCTACACCTTC,CATKEDNRGGYGYTF
TRBJ2-3,few,TRBD1,TRBV28,TGTGCCAGCAGGCCGACAGGGGGGACAGATACGCAGTATTTT,CASRPTGGTDTQYF
TRBJ1-2,few,.,TRBV5-1,TGCGCCAGCAGCCCATGGGACGGCTCACGGAACTATGGCTACACCTTC,CASSPWDGSRNYGYTF
TRBJ2-7,.,.,TRBV10-3,TGTGCCATCACCCGAAGGGGGATTACGGAAGAGCAGTACTTC,CAITRRGITEEQYF
TRBJ2-5,.,TRBD1,TRBV3-1,TGTGCCAGCAGCCGAGACAGGGCCCAAGAGACCCAGTACTTC,CASSRDRAQETQYF
TRBJ1-6,few,TRBD1,TRBV7-2,TGTGCCAGCAGCTCACAGGGGGTTAATTCACCCCTCCACTTT,CASSSQGVNSPLHF
TRBJ1-5,.,.,TRBV28,TGTGCCAGCAGTTTCGGCCAGGGCCTATTTGAGGCCCAGCATTTT,CASSFGQGLFEAQHF
TRBJ2-7,.,.,TRBV4-1,TGCGCCAGCAGCCAAGGGCGCCTGGCGGGATCCCGAGACTACGAGCAGTACTTC,CASSQGRLAGSRDYEQYF
TRBJ2-2,few,TRBD1,TRBV6-2/TRBV6-3,TGTGCCAGCAGCCGGGGACAGACTACCGGGGAGCTGTTTTTT,CASSRGQTTGELFF
TRBJ2-3,.,.,TRBV21-1,TGTGCCAGCAGCAAAAGACTAGCGGATACGCAGTATTTT,CASSKRLADTQYF
TRBJ2-1,.,.,TRBV20-1,TGCAGTGCTGGGGGGCGGAGACACTCCTACAATGAGCAGTTCTTC,CSAGGRRHSYNEQFF
TRBJ2-4,few,.,TRBV5-1,TGCGCCAGCAGCTTGGGGCCTACGGCCAAAAACATTCAGTACTTC,CASSLGPTAKNIQYF
TRBJ1-1,few,.,TRBV28,TGTGCCAGCAACGAGAACACTGAAGCTTTCTTT,CASNENTEAFF
TRBJ1-1,few,.,TRBV12-3/TRBV12-4,TGTGCCAGCAGTTTTTCAGCGCCTGAAGCTTTCTTT,CASSFSAPEAFF
TRBJ2-6,few,.,TRBV3-1,TGTGCCAGCAGCCGACCAGGGTTTTCAGCGGCTGGGGCCAACGTCCTGACTTTC,CASSRPGFSAAGANVLTF
TRBJ2-1,many,.,TRBV12-3/TRBV12-4,TGTGCCAGCAGTTCCCAAACAGGAAATGAGCAGTTCTTC,CASSSQTGNEQFF
TRBJ2-7,few,.,TRBV29-1,TGCAGCGCGTTCTTTAGCGGTGGTTACGAGCAGTACTTC,CSAFFSGGYEQYF
TRBJ1-4,.,TRBD1,TRBV28,TGTGCCATCAAGGACAGGGTAGGGGAAAAACTGTTTTTT,CAIKDRVGEKLFF
TRBJ2-7,.,TRBD1,TRBV7-6,TGTGCCAGCACGCCCGGGACAGGGAGAAACTACGAGCAGTACTTC,CASTPGTGRNYEQYF
TRBJ2-3,few,.,TRBV20-1,TGCAGTGCCCCGATCGCCCCTACAGATACGCAGTATTTT,CSAPIAPTDTQYF
TRBJ2-1,.,.,TRBV4-2,TGTGCCAGCAGCCAAGATCCAGTGGGAGGTGAGCAGTTCTTC,CASSQDPVGGEQFF